This TCR beta chain is from a study of T-cell reconstitution after alpha-beta-depleted transplantation in children (dated by TCRdb to the mid-2010s). Context from the whole study: Using TCR repertoire profiling, the study quantitatively followed how T-cell immune reconstitution unfolded in children after TCRalphabeta/CD19-depleted allogeneic hematopoietic cell transplantation. Results and caveats for the whole study, not just this receptor: The apparently early recovery of alphabetaT-cell counts about two months after transplant reportedly depended on only several hundred rapidly expanded clones that came from non-depleted graft cells. Over the following months the frequencies of hyperexpanded clones went down, and after one year T-cell counts and TCRbeta diversity were mostly credited to newly produced T cells. The high TCRbeta diversity at day 60 in some patients was ascribed to recipient T cells and intrathymic progenitors that had survived conditioning.

Comment on this clonotype: Its binding antigen is unknown. One base away there is no much larger clone; base qualities are not given.

The library was obtained by PCR. The instrument given in TCRdb is Illumina HiSeq 2500. Molecular barcoding was employed in the preparation of TCR libraries, with unique molecular identifiers being used to normalize TCRbeta repertoire quantification. TCRdb cleaned the public reads at Q25 with fastp, built clones with MiXCR and kept in-frame beta chains. Rows matching on CDR3 protein sequence are summarized as one entry with the most common DNA and genes. This sample holds about 120,000 distinct CDR3 sequences; around 23% were observed only once. Over 9.5% of the sample is in the top ten clones. The CDR3 numbers 19 residues from cysteine through phenylalanine. Only the CDR3 DNA is retained, 57 bases long and in frame from the first base. The germline V gene (reference sequence) gives CDR1 as DFQATT and CDR2 as SNEGSKA. V has 3 bases trimmed and J has 0 bases trimmed; junction bases matching no gene number 18.

The treatment or condition label here, explained by the study, means: allogeneic hematopoietic cell transplantation with graft depleted of TCRalphabeta T cells and CD19 B cells. Transplant recipients were children who received TCRalphabeta/CD19-depleted allogeneic hematopoietic cell grafts. Sequenced material: PBMCs, mostly from graft donor cells, taken 180 days after TCRalphabeta/CD19-depleted stem cell transplant. This TCR was recovered from a male patient between 2 and 10 years old who had a stem cell transplant for chronic granulomatous disease, so the T cells may come from the graft donor. The chain is encoded by TRBV20-1 joined to TRBJ2-3, and TRBD2 aligns with 7 junction nucleotides. Read as DNA, the sequence is TGCAGTGCTAGCTTTTTAAGGTGGGATAGCGGGCCTAGCACAGATACGCAGTATTTT. Translated, this is CSASFLRWDSGPSTDTQYF.